The rows below give T cell receptor beta chains drawn from one sample of a study of monozygotic twins with inflammatory bowel disease. TCRdb re-called the 5' RACE reads; every CDR3 protein appears as one record, without DNA. In all, the sample yields 300,000 to 400,000 distinct CDR3 sequences. Input material: blood. The receptors here all came from a human donor with ulcerative colitis or Crohn's disease, or a healthy co-twin of an affected twin (not recorded which). The CDR3 runs from the conserved cysteine through the conserved F or W.

j_call: TRBJ2-2; v_call: TRBV5-5; cdr3_aa: CASSLLNTGELFF
j_call: TRBJ2-3; v_call: TRBV20-1; cdr3_aa: CSEWARPTDTQYF
j_call: TRBJ1-5; v_call: TRBV15; cdr3_aa: CATSIGTSNQPQHF
j_call: TRBJ2-2; v_call: TRBV6-2/TRBV6-3; cdr3_aa: CASRLPGQGVGELFF
j_call: TRBJ1-2; v_call: TRBV24-1; cdr3_aa: CATSDALGTGGGYTF
j_call: TRBJ2-2; v_call: TRBV6-5; cdr3_aa: CALRNDREGRTAAGELFF
j_call: TRBJ1-6; v_call: TRBV6-5; cdr3_aa: CASRTEIGSPLHF
j_call: TRBJ2-1; v_call: TRBV6-6; cdr3_aa: CASTKSSYNEQFF
j_call: TRBJ1-1; v_call: TRBV7-8; cdr3_aa: CASSLVISTEAFF
j_call: TRBJ1-4; v_call: TRBV12-3/TRBV12-4; cdr3_aa: CASSSSGGRGKLFF
j_call: TRBJ2-7; v_call: TRBV7-8; cdr3_aa: CASSLVASGRAAYEQYF
j_call: TRBJ2-5; v_call: TRBV9; cdr3_aa: CASSAGTTGETQYF
j_call: TRBJ2-7; v_call: TRBV5-1; cdr3_aa: CASSPGGTTNYEQYF
j_call: TRBJ2-1; v_call: TRBV20-1; cdr3_aa: CSARPGSSYNEQFF
j_call: TRBJ1-1; v_call: TRBV12-3/TRBV12-4; cdr3_aa: CASSLWGTEAFF
j_call: TRBJ1-2; v_call: TRBV29-1; cdr3_aa: CSVYDSLYGYTF
j_call: TRBJ2-1; v_call: TRBV7-3; cdr3_aa: CASSLGLATYNEQFF
j_call: TRBJ2-2; v_call: TRBV5-1; cdr3_aa: CASSLGQGSGELFF
j_call: TRBJ2-1; v_call: TRBV18; cdr3_aa: CASSPLPAAYNEQFF
j_call: TRBJ1-1; v_call: TRBV10-2; cdr3_aa: CASSESLRKNSLNTEAFF
j_call: TRBJ2-7; v_call: TRBV3-1; cdr3_aa: CASSQALDRGYEQYF
j_call: TRBJ2-5; v_call: TRBV14; cdr3_aa: CASSQEETGYLTQYF
j_call: TRBJ2-7; v_call: TRBV6-5; cdr3_aa: CASSYTGQGVDEQYF
j_call: TRBJ2-2; v_call: TRBV25-1; cdr3_aa: CASSDPTSRGRGTGELFF
j_call: TRBJ2-7; v_call: TRBV20-1; cdr3_aa: CRFRGAGLYEQYF
j_call: TRBJ1-2; v_call: TRBV18; cdr3_aa: CASSPLQGYGYTF
j_call: TRBJ2-5; v_call: TRBV29-1; cdr3_aa: CSVDSGGETQYF
j_call: TRBJ1-2; v_call: TRBV6-5; cdr3_aa: CASSYPDREGYTF
j_call: TRBJ1-6; v_call: TRBV27; cdr3_aa: CASSLKSARGNSPLHF
j_call: TRBJ2-2; v_call: TRBV11-1; cdr3_aa: CASSLGVRLAGGLDTGELFF
j_call: TRBJ2-1; v_call: TRBV5-1; cdr3_aa: CASSLAESVPSYNEQFF
j_call: TRBJ2-7; v_call: TRBV5-1; cdr3_aa: CASSLLTSGTTYEQYF
j_call: TRBJ1-1; v_call: TRBV7-2; cdr3_aa: CASGFPVTGGNTEAFF
j_call: TRBJ2-2; v_call: TRBV6-2/TRBV6-3; cdr3_aa: CASSYATGELFF
j_call: TRBJ1-1; v_call: TRBV3-1; cdr3_aa: CASSRRTGGYAEAFF
j_call: TRBJ2-5; v_call: TRBV12-3/TRBV12-4; cdr3_aa: CASSLNLGGAGETQYF
j_call: TRBJ1-2; v_call: TRBV12-3/TRBV12-4; cdr3_aa: CASSFRTGSNGYTF
j_call: TRBJ2-5; v_call: TRBV10-2; cdr3_aa: CASRTSGGFQETQYF
j_call: TRBJ2-3; v_call: TRBV5-5; cdr3_aa: CASSLLGEDTQYF
j_call: TRBJ2-2; v_call: TRBV28; cdr3_aa: CASSWGLGTGELFF
j_call: TRBJ2-6; v_call: TRBV7-2; cdr3_aa: CASSFGSDSGANVLTF
j_call: TRBJ2-3; v_call: TRBV4-1; cdr3_aa: CASSHPDRDTDTQYF
j_call: TRBJ1-1; v_call: TRBV12-3/TRBV12-4; cdr3_aa: CASSLVVLNTEAFF
j_call: TRBJ2-2; v_call: TRBV12-3/TRBV12-4; cdr3_aa: CASSRQFTGELFF
j_call: TRBJ2-5; v_call: TRBV4-1; cdr3_aa: CASRVRAGANQETQYF
j_call: TRBJ2-3; v_call: TRBV20-1; cdr3_aa: CSAPFSGGGGDTQYF
j_call: TRBJ2-1; v_call: TRBV11-2; cdr3_aa: CASSSQPGTSGYNEQFF
j_call: TRBJ2-1; v_call: TRBV5-6; cdr3_aa: CASSLGLDPYNEQFF